The TCR beta chain described here comes from a study of identical twins. The germline gives CDR1 LNHNV, CDR2 YYDKDF (reference sequence). After removal of 0 bases from V and 6 bases from J, the junction contained 9 bases not matched to a gene. The CDR3 spans 16 residues. This clonotype was recorded a few times. Its antigen is still unknown. Study observations and caveats: Partly confounded zero-insertion analyses could result from invariant MAIT and iNKT cells. Cross-sectional statistics underpinned the conclusions; the same donors were not followed.

Healthy Caucasians provided all donations. TCRdb re-analysed the 5' RACE reads in MiXCR, keeping a single row per CDR3 protein. Of over 550,000 distinct CDR3 sequences in the sample, roughly 7.1% were seen once. Another study also made use of these data, one on yellow fever vaccine responses in identical twins. This second study says: Twins' vaccine T cell response reportedly seemed partly convergent, partly personalized.

Source material: PBMCs. The chain has TRBV15 and TRBJ2-3, with TRBD2 matching 7 bases. This TCR came from a woman between 18 and 30 years old in good health. The CDR3 sequence is CATSRDRGRGKDTQYF. CDR3 bases: TGTGCCACCAGCAGAGATCGCGGGCGGGGGAAGGATACGCAGTATTTT.